These 29 T cell receptor beta chains came from one sample sequenced in a study of T-cell memory formation after mild COVID-19. Via MiXCR, TCRdb re-called the 5' RACE reads, giving one row per CDR3 protein. The sample yields 150,000 to 200,000 distinct CDR3 sequences, roughly 31% seen once. Sequencing input: PBMCs or a T cell subset sorted from them (not recorded which). These receptors originate from an adult woman who had mild COVID-19 (a few samples of this study predate the infection). Cell type and time point are not known.

The genes are TRBV7-3 and TRBJ1-1; tentative D call: TRBD1 (5 bases). Trimming removed 7 bases from V and 1 base from J, with 10 bases in between. The germline V gene has CDR1 SGHTA and CDR2 FQGTGA. The CDR3 spans 13 residues. The CDR3 is CASKGEWNTEAFF. CDR3 in DNA: TGTGCCAGCAAAGGGGAATGGAACACTGAAGCTTTCTTT.

This clonotype has more than one count but fewer than ten. This chain links TRBV15 with TRBJ2-6; a possible D gene is TRBD2 (6 bases). The germline gives CDR1 LNHNV, CDR2 YYDKDF (reference sequence). The CDR3 runs 16 residues. V dropped 1 base and J dropped 1 base, with 8 bases sitting between them. CDR3 sequence reads: CATSRGGGSGANVLTF. As DNA, the CDR3 is TGTGCCACCAGCAGAGGGGGAGGATCTGGGGCCAACGTCCTGACTTTC.

The sample holds a few counts of this clonotype. V is TRBV5-5 and J is TRBJ1-1; 7 bases match TRBD1. The CDR3 is 15 amino acids. V trimming: 0 bases; J trimming: 5 bases; junction bases outside the gene matches: 7. The germline V gene has CDR1 SGHKS and CDR2 YYEKEE (reference sequence). The CDR3 coding sequence is TGTGCCAGCAGCTTGGAACAGGGGATTATTACTGAAGCTTTCTTT. This translates into CASSLEQGIITEAFF. The variable domain in full, with the rest retrieved from reference TRBV5-5 and TRBJ1-1, is DAGVTQSPTHLIKTRGQQVTLRCSPISGHKSVSWYQQVLGQGPQFIFQYYEKEERGRGNFPDRFSARQFPNYSSELNVNALLLGDSALYLCASSLEQGIITEAFFGQGTRLTVV.

This rearrangement joins TRBV11-2 to TRBJ2-2, with 8 nucleotides matching TRBD1. The J segment lost 0 bases and the V segment lost 6 bases, leaving 3 bases of the junction unmatched. The CDR3 has 15 amino acids. CDR1 and CDR2 (germline): SGHAT, FQNNGV. The CDR3 bases are TGTGCCAGCAGGTGGGACAGGTCGAACACCGGGGAGCTGTTTTTT. It is translated as CASRWDRSNTGELFF. The full variable domain, in which reference TRBV11-2 and TRBJ2-2 provide the parts outside the CDR3, is EAGVAQSPRYKIIEKRQSVAFWCNPISGHATLYWYQQILGQGPKLLIQFQNNGVVDDSQLPKDRFSAERLKGVDSTLKIQPAKLEDSAVYLCASRWDRSNTGELFFGEGSRLTVL.

A few counts support this clonotype. V and J are TRBV15 and TRBJ2-1, with 12 nucleotides matching TRBD2. Per germline, CDR1 LNHNV and CDR2 YYDKDF (reference sequence). The V segment lost 0 bases and the J segment 0 bases; nucleotides outside the gene matches: 3. The CDR3 covers 18 residues. The CDR3 DNA reads TGTGCCACCAGCAGAGAGACTAGCGGGGGCCGCTCCTACAATGAGCAGTTCTTC. This sequence encodes CATSRETSGGRSYNEQFF.

The V and J genes are TRBV7-6 and TRBJ2-7; the match to TRBD2 covers 7 bases. J gave up 2 bases and V 4 bases, and 8 bases lay outside the gene matches. Germline V gene data show CDR1 as SGHVS and CDR2 as FNYEAQ. There are 15 residues in the CDR3. CDR3 loop: CASSSGGGLPYEQYF. CDR3 DNA: TGTGCCAGCAGCTCAGGTGGGGGACTACCCTACGAGCAGTACTTC.

This clonotype was counted only a few times. The genes are TRBV29-1 and TRBJ2-3; D call uncertain. The germline V gene encodes CDR1 SQVTM and CDR2 ANQGSEA. This CDR3 has 12 amino acids. Trimming left V 1 base short and J 2 bases short, with 4 bases between. The DNA of the CDR3 is TGCAGCGTTGAAGGGACCACAGATACGCAGTATTTT. Translating it yields CSVEGTTDTQYF.

This clonotype came up a few times. The gene calls are TRBV27 and TRBJ1-2; 8 positions match TRBD1. The CDR3 runs 14 residues. Looked up from germline, CDR1 is MNHEY and CDR2 is SMNVEV (reference sequence). The J segment lost 4 bases and the V segment lost 6 bases, leaving 7 bases of the junction unmatched. CDR3 coding DNA: TGTGCCAGCAGATCCCCTGGACAGGGCTATGGCTACACCTTC. Protein product: CASRSPGQGYGYTF.

The rearrangement uses TRBV11-2 and TRBJ2-5; perhaps TRBD1 as D (6 bases). From germline, CDR1 is SGHAT and CDR2 FQNNGV. The germline V and J ends were trimmed by 0 bases and 1 base, with 12 bases remaining between them. The CDR3 is 16 amino acids. The CDR3 loop is CASSLEQGAGQETQYF. The CDR3 nucleotides are TGTGCCAGCAGCTTAGAACAGGGCGCCGGCCAAGAGACCCAGTACTTC. Based on the CDR3 plus reference TRBV11-2 and TRBJ2-5, the full variable domain is EAGVAQSPRYKIIEKRQSVAFWCNPISGHATLYWYQQILGQGPKLLIQFQNNGVVDDSQLPKDRFSAERLKGVDSTLKIQPAKLEDSAVYLCASSLEQGAGQETQYFGPGTRLLVL.

This clonotype came up a few times. The chain employs TRBV29-1 and TRBJ1-3; D possibly corresponds to TRBD1 (6 bases). This CDR3 has 12 residues. The V gene's germline CDR1 is SQVTM and CDR2 ANQGSEA. The V end was cut by 6 bases, the J end by 4 bases, with 10 bases between. This chain's CDR3 is CSVTGQGNTIYF. CDR3 DNA: TGCAGCGTCACAGGGCAGGGAAACACCATATATTTT.

The V and J genes are TRBV19 and TRBJ2-5, with 9 positions matching TRBD2. Germline CDR1 and CDR2: LNHDA and SQIVND (reference sequence). The V segment lost 6 bases and the J segment 4 bases; nucleotides outside the gene matches: 9. This CDR3 spans 15 amino acids. CDR3 residues: CASRAAGGPVETQYF. The CDR3 nucleotides read TGTGCCAGTAGAGCAGCGGGGGGCCCGGTAGAGACCCAGTACTTC.

This clonotype was seen at least ten times. This chain connects TRBV6-6 to TRBJ1-3; 7 nucleotides line up with TRBD1. This CDR3 spans 15 amino acids. Germline V gives CDR1 MNHNY, CDR2 SVGAGI (reference sequence). Losses at the gene ends were 6 bases for V and 0 bases for J; bases not matched to a gene: 5. The CDR3 spells CASRETGASGNTIYF. The CDR3 DNA reads as TGTGCCAGCAGAGAAACAGGGGCCTCTGGAAACACCATATATTTT.

Only a few counts were recorded for this clonotype. This rearrangement joins TRBV7-8 to TRBJ1-6; 8 bases fit TRBD1. V lost 0 bases and J lost 6; bases outside the gene matches: 10. CDR1 and CDR2 (germline): SGHVS, FQNEAQ. CDR3 size: 18 residues. The CDR3 region is CASSLARRTGPINSPLHF. For the CDR3, the DNA is TGTGCCAGCAGCTTAGCGAGAAGGACAGGGCCAATTAATTCACCCCTCCACTTT.

The chain has TRBV24-1 and TRBJ2-5; the D call may be TRBD1 or TRBD2 (5 bases each). The CDR3 is made up of 15 amino acids. Trimming shortened V by 4 bases and J by 5 bases, and 16 bases separated the two germline ends. Germline loops: CDR1 KGHDR, CDR2 SFDVKD. CDR3 sequence: CATSDPGRLQETQYF. CDR3 sequence (DNA): TGTGCCACCAGTGACCCGGGACGGCTCCAGGAGACCCAGTACTTC.

The genes are TRBV4-2 and TRBJ2-1; perhaps TRBD2 as D (5 bases). Trimming pared 3 bases from V and 4 bases from J, leaving 19 bases between. The germline CDR1 and CDR2 sequences are LGHNA and YNFKEQ. The CDR3 is made up of 17 amino acids. The CDR3 DNA is TGTGCCAGCAGCCACCCTACGGCAGCTCGAGGGTACAATGAGCAGTTCTTC. This sequence encodes CASSHPTAARGYNEQFF.

The V gene is TRBV19, the J gene TRBJ2-7, with D perhaps TRBD1 (6 bases). This CDR3 is built from 15 residues. The germline CDR1 and CDR2 sequences are LNHDA and SQIVND (reference sequence). V lost 4 bases, J lost 7 bases, and 20 bases lay in between. The CDR3 sequence is CASSTAATGFGEQYF. The CDR3 DNA is TGTGCCAGTAGTACTGCCGCCACAGGGTTCGGGGAGCAGTACTTC.

This clonotype was picked up a small number of times. The chain couples TRBV18 to TRBJ2-7, with TRBD2 as a possible D gene (5 bases). V was clipped by 6 bases and J by 7 bases, with 16 bases between them. There are 13 residues in the CDR3. Germline loops: CDR1 KGHSH, CDR2 LQKENI. The CDR3 region is CASSPGLPGEQYF. The CDR3 DNA reads TGTGCCAGCTCTCCAGGACTCCCGGGGGAGCAGTACTTC. The full variable domain, with the rest looked up from reference TRBV18 and TRBJ2-7, is NAGVMQNPRHLVRRRGQEARLRCSPMKGHSHVYWYRQLPEEGLKFMVYLQKENIIDESGMPKERFSAEFPKEGPSILRIQQVVRGDSAAYFCASSPGLPGEQYFGPGTRLTVT.

This clonotype has more than one count but fewer than ten. The CDR3 coding sequence is TGTGCCAGCAGTTACTCGACAGGGTTGAACACTGAAGCTTTCTTT. It is translated as CASSYSTGLNTEAFF. The chain uses TRBV6-5 and TRBJ1-1; 7 bases fit TRBD1. Per germline, CDR1 MNHEY and CDR2 SVGAGI. The CDR3 has 15 residues. The trim removed 0 bases at V and 0 bases at J, leaving 1 base unmatched.

CDR3 sequence (DNA): TGTGCCAGCAGCTTAGCGGCAGGGGGGAACGAGCAGTACTTC. The encoded protein is CASSLAAGGNEQYF. This chain links TRBV7-9 with TRBJ2-7, with D possibly matching TRBD1 (7 bases). V was shortened by 0 bases and J by 5 bases, with 11 bases between the two germline ends. The germline V gene encodes CDR1 SEHNR and CDR2 FQNEAQ (reference sequence). The CDR3 is made up of 14 amino acids.

The rearrangement uses TRBV7-2 and TRBJ2-2; D ambiguous. Trimming removed 1 base from V and 7 bases from J, with 19 bases in between. CDR3 length: 17 residues. Germline V CDR1 and CDR2: SGHTA, FQGNSA. The CDR3: CASSLEMLWLGIGELFF. In DNA, the CDR3 is TGTGCCAGCAGCTTAGAAATGCTTTGGTTGGGAATCGGGGAGCTGTTTTTT. Variable domain in full (rest from reference TRBV7-2 and TRBJ2-2): GAGVSQSPSNKVTEKGKDVELRCDPISGHTALYWYRQSLGQGLEFLIYFQGNSAPDKSGLPSDRFSAERTGGSVSTLTIQRTQQEDSAVYLCASSLEMLWLGIGELFFGEGSRLTVL.

J is TRBJ2-7 and V is TRBV7-9; D is ambiguous. Trimming left V 1 base short and J 4 bases short, with 11 bases between. Germline-derived CDR1 and CDR2 are SEHNR and FQNEAQ (reference sequence). The CDR3 has 14 residues. The CDR3 loop is CASSLVSGMYEQYF. The CDR3, as DNA: TGTGCCAGCAGCTTAGTGTCTGGGATGTACGAGCAGTACTTC. The variable domain in full, completed from reference TRBV7-9 and TRBJ2-7, reads DTGVSQNPRHKITKRGQNVTFRCDPISEHNRLYWYRQTLGQGPEFLTYFQNEAQLEKSRLLSDRFSAERPKGSFSTLEIQRTEQGDSAMYLCASSLVSGMYEQYFGPGTRLTVT.

This clonotype appeared a single time. The rearrangement uses TRBV2 and TRBJ1-6; 9 bases fit TRBD1. Trimming cost V 5 bases and J 6 bases; bases outside gene matches: 2. Germline assignment: CDR1 SNHLY and CDR2 FYNNEI. The CDR3 is 14 residues long. CDR3 in DNA: TGTGCCAGCAGTATGACAGGGGGTAATTCACCCCTCCACTTT. Translation gives CASSMTGGNSPLHF.

The sample holds a few counts of this clonotype. The gene calls are TRBV7-9 and TRBJ2-2; the D is unclear. CDR1 is SEHNR, CDR2 FQNEAQ, per germline (reference sequence). Between the trimmed V and J ends, which lost 3 bases and 7 bases, there was a span of 12 bases. The CDR3 covers 14 residues. In DNA form, the CDR3 reads TGTGCCAGCAGCTTGGGGAAAAAGGTCGGGGAGCTGTTTTTT. It codes for CASSLGKKVGELFF.

This clonotype has a handful of counts. The chain is built from TRBV3-1 and TRBJ2-7; 7 nucleotides line up with TRBD2. J gave up 6 bases and V 4 bases, and 12 bases lay outside the gene matches. The CDR3 runs to 15 residues. Germline V gene lookup returns CDR1 LGHDT and CDR2 YNNKEL (reference sequence). The DNA for the CDR3 is TGTGCCAGCAGCCCACGGGCGGGAGTAAGGGGCGAGCAGTACTTC. Residues: CASSPRAGVRGEQYF.

The CDR3 sequence: CASKRAGAMRVDTQYF. CDR3 in DNA: TGTGCCAGCAAGAGAGCGGGGGCGATGCGGGTAGATACGCAGTATTTT. The chain couples TRBV7-9 to TRBJ2-3; 8 bases match TRBD2. The CDR3 consists of 16 residues. J gave up 5 bases and V 7 bases, and 14 bases lay outside the gene matches. Germline V CDR1 and CDR2: SEHNR, FQNEAQ (reference sequence).

The chain carries TRBV2 and TRBJ2-2; D gene ambiguous. The CDR3 contains 14 residues. CDR1 is SNHLY, CDR2 FYNNEI, per germline. Trimming took 7 bases from V and 7 from J, leaving 16 bases between them. CDR3 sequence reads: CASKPAQLIGELFF. CDR3 DNA sequence: TGTGCCAGCAAACCGGCCCAGCTGATCGGGGAGCTGTTTTTT.

The chain employs TRBV24-1 and TRBJ2-3; no definite D call. The CDR3 loop spans 15 amino acids. V was cut by 3 bases and J by 2 bases, with 11 bases left in between. The germline V gene has CDR1 KGHDR and CDR2 SFDVKD. In DNA, the CDR3 is TGTGCCACCAGTGATCCCGGACGGCCCACAGATACGCAGTATTTT. It is translated as CATSDPGRPTDTQYF.

This clonotype has only a few counts. The V call is TRBV5-1, the J call TRBJ2-7; 11 nucleotides agree with TRBD1. The germline V gene has CDR1 SGHRS and CDR2 YFSETQ. V dropped 7 bases and J dropped 2; count of bases not matched to a gene: 5. The CDR3 loop spans 14 amino acids. The chain's CDR3 is CASWPGQGAYEQYF. In nucleotides, the CDR3 is TGCGCCAGCTGGCCGGGACAGGGGGCCTACGAGCAGTACTTC.

The chain uses TRBV11-2 and TRBJ2-1; 8 bases align to TRBD1. CDR1 SGHAT and CDR2 FQNNGV come from the germline V gene. With 5 bases clipped from V and 8 bases from J, the junction kept 14 bases outside the gene matches. CDR3 length: 16 residues. The CDR3 spells CASSHTRGDRRHEQFF. The CDR3, as DNA: TGTGCCAGCAGCCATACGAGGGGGGACAGGAGGCATGAGCAGTTCTTC.